The 23 T cell receptor beta chains below were found in one sample sequenced in a study of blood T cell repertoires in COVID-19. Method: immunoSEQ multiplex PCR; TCRdb's copy keeps in-frame clones and lacks some. This table holds some 150,000 clones, 85% to 90% found once. What was sequenced was peripheral blood. These TCRs come from a man between 18 and 35 years old with active or convalescent COVID-19.

The chain is built from TRBV29-1 and TRBJ1-2; no reliable D call. The CDR3 sequence is 13 residues long. The V end lost 0 bases, the J end lost 5 bases, and 10 bases lay between the germline ends. CDR1 is SQVTM and CDR2 is ANQGSEA in the germline V gene. The CDR3 spells CSVEEHSSYGYTF. For the CDR3, the DNA is TGCAGCGTTGAAGAGCACAGCTCATATGGCTACACCTTC.

The chain employs TRBV24-1 and TRBJ2-7; 8 bases are shared with TRBD1. The junction had 6 bases not matched to a gene; V was cut back by 3 bases and J by 0 bases. Germline V gene lookup returns CDR1 KGHDR and CDR2 SFDVKD. The CDR3 length is 16 residues. The DNA of the CDR3 is TGTGCCACCAGTGATGGGACAGGCCAAAGCTCCTACGAGCAGTACTTC. Translated: CATSDGTGQSSYEQYF.

The chain has TRBV2 and TRBJ2-2; D is undetermined. Germline V gene lookup returns CDR1 SNHLY and CDR2 FYNNEI. Trimming stripped 5 bases from V and 8 bases from J, with 12 bases between. The CDR3 sequence is 13 residues long. This CDR3 is CASSRGFAGELFF. CDR3 in DNA: TGTGCCAGCAGTCGCGGATTTGCGGGGGAGCTGTTTTTT.

The gene calls are TRBV28 and TRBJ1-3; D perhaps matches TRBD1 (5 bases). V was trimmed by 10 bases and J by 1 base, leaving 11 bases between them. Per germline, CDR1 MDHEN and CDR2 SYDVKM. This CDR3 is built from 13 residues. As DNA, the CDR3 is TGTGCCACCCAGGGTGGATCTGGAAACACCATATATTTT. It yields the protein CATQGGSGNTIYF.

This clone was seen a handful of times. This chain connects TRBV6-5 to TRBJ1-1; a possible D gene is TRBD1 (6 bases). Trimming took 6 bases from V and 1 from J, leaving 12 bases between them. The germline CDR1 and CDR2 sequences are MNHEY and SVGAGI. The CDR3 has 14 amino acids. The CDR3 nucleotides are TGTGCCAGCAGCCCCCTACAGGGGAACACTGAAGCTTTCTTT. It codes for CASSPLQGNTEAFF.

This clone was observed a handful of times. The rearrangement links TRBV12-3 or TRBV12-4 to TRBJ2-1; D not resolved. There are 13 residues in the CDR3. The V gene lost 9 bases and the J gene lost 4 bases, with 13 bases spanning the gap. The CDR3 nucleotides read TGTGCCAGTACTCTTACCCTATACAATGAGCAGTTCTTC. Protein product: CASTLTLYNEQFF.

The genes are TRBV27 and TRBJ2-1, with TRBD1 as a possible D gene (6 bases). Germline CDR1 MNHEY, CDR2 SMNVEV (reference sequence). The CDR3 totals 15 residues. V was shortened by 1 base and J by 8 bases, with 15 bases between the two germline ends. The chain's CDR3 is CASSLLGGVFDEQFF. The DNA for the CDR3 is TGTGCCAGCAGTTTATTAGGGGGAGTGTTCGATGAGCAGTTCTTC.

The J gene is TRBJ2-3, the V gene TRBV10-2, with D tentatively TRBD1 (6 bases). Germline loops: CDR1 WSHSY, CDR2 SAAADI. V lost 2 bases, J lost 7 bases, and 16 bases lay in between. CDR3 length equals 15 residues. CDR3 bases: TGCGCCAGCAGTGAGGCCAGGGGTTTTATCCATACGCAGTATTTT. Its protein is CASSEARGFIHTQYF.

The V call is TRBV6-5, the J call TRBJ1-4; D remains unclear. CDR3 length: 15 residues. From germline, CDR1 is MNHEY and CDR2 SVGAGI. V dropped 4 bases and J dropped 5 bases, with 14 bases sitting between them. This CDR3 reads CASSSPLRGNEKLFF. DNA of the CDR3: TGTGCCAGCAGTTCACCCCTCAGAGGGAATGAAAAACTGTTTTTT.

This rearrangement joins TRBV2 to TRBJ1-6; D is undetermined. The CDR3 consists of 13 residues. Trimming removed 0 bases from V and 9 bases from J, with 6 bases in between. Germline loops: CDR1 SNHLY, CDR2 FYNNEI. CDR3 loop: CASSEAGGSPLHF. CDR3 nucleotides: TGTGCCAGCAGTGAAGCAGGCGGTTCACCCCTCCACTTT.

The genes are TRBV5-6 and TRBJ1-5; tentatively, D is TRBD1 (5 bases). Germline values: CDR1 SGHDT, CDR2 YYEEEE. This CDR3 comprises 14 residues. Trimming shortened V by 0 bases and J by 4 bases, and 8 bases separated the two germline ends. The CDR3 region is CASSLGEGNQPQHF. CDR3 DNA sequence: TGTGCCAGCAGCTTGGGGGAGGGGAATCAGCCCCAGCATTTT.

The chain joins TRBV7-8 to TRBJ1-5, with 7 nucleotides matching TRBD1. CDR1 SGHVS and CDR2 FQNEAQ come from the germline V gene. The ends lost 5 bases at V and 1 base at J; junction bases unmatched: 8. The CDR3 covers 16 residues. CDR3 region: CASSNSGRGSNQPQHF. The CDR3 bases are TGTGCCAGCAGCAACTCGGGCAGGGGGAGCAATCAGCCCCAGCATTTT.

J is TRBJ1-4 and V is TRBV15; D is ambiguous. V was cut by 0 bases and J by 0 bases, with 11 bases left in between. CDR1 and CDR2 from the germline V gene are LNHNV and YYDKDF (reference sequence). The CDR3 is made up of 17 amino acids. CDR3 nucleotides: TGTGCCACCAGCAGAGAAGGCTGGGGAGCAACTAATGAAAAACTGTTTTTT. It translates to CATSREGWGATNEKLFF.

This chain connects TRBV18 to TRBJ2-1; the match to TRBD2 covers 7 bases. Germline CDR1 is KGHSH and CDR2 is LQKENI. The trim removed 3 bases at V and 1 base at J, leaving 6 bases unmatched. The CDR3 is made up of 16 amino acids. As DNA, the CDR3 is TGTGCCAGCTCACCCGGGGGGTCCGGATCCTACAATGAGCAGTTCTTC. Its translation is CASSPGGSGSYNEQFF. The full variable domain, rest sourced from reference TRBV18 and TRBJ2-1, is NAGVMQNPRHLVRRRGQEARLRCSPMKGHSHVYWYRQLPEEGLKFMVYLQKENIIDESGMPKERFSAEFPKEGPSILRIQQVVRGDSAAYFCASSPGGSGSYNEQFFGPGTRLTVL.

This chain uses TRBV4-2 with TRBJ2-5; D not certain. Trimming stripped 4 bases from V and 1 base from J, with 4 bases between. Germline assignment: CDR1 LGHNA and CDR2 YNFKEQ. The CDR3 covers 12 residues. CDR3 protein: CASSPGQETQYF. In DNA, the CDR3 is TGTGCCAGCAGCCCCGGCCAAGAGACCCAGTACTTC.

The rearrangement links TRBV27 to TRBJ2-1; TRBD1 matches 9 bases. This CDR3 has 18 residues. Germline CDR1 and CDR2: MNHEY and SMNVEV (reference sequence). V dropped 4 bases and J dropped 3; count of bases not matched to a gene: 13. Written as DNA, the CDR3 is TGTGCCAGCAGTTCGAGGGACAGGGTCTTGGTTAGCTACAATGAGCAGTTCTTC. It is translated as CASSSRDRVLVSYNEQFF.

The chain uses TRBV13 and TRBJ1-6; perhaps TRBD1 as D (5 bases). The CDR3 length is 14 residues. Per germline, CDR1 PRHDT and CDR2 FYEKMQ (reference sequence). The V end was cut by 3 bases, the J end by 10 bases, with 13 bases between. The CDR3 is CASSFWGGGSPLHF. The CDR3 nucleotides are TGTGCCAGCAGCTTTTGGGGTGGGGGGTCACCCCTCCACTTT.

The chain carries TRBV5-4 and TRBJ1-2, with TRBD1 identical over 8 bases. Per germline, CDR1 SGHNT and CDR2 YYREEE (reference sequence). This CDR3 is 15 amino acids long. V gave up 4 bases and J gave up 3 bases; unmatched junction bases: 8. The DNA of the CDR3 is TGTGCCAGCAGCCCCCCAGGGACAGGAGACTATGGCTACACCTTC. Amino acids: CASSPPGTGDYGYTF.

The V gene is TRBV14, the J gene TRBJ1-4; 9 bases are a match to TRBD1. CDR3 length: 15 amino acids. The ends lost 4 bases at V and 3 bases at J; junction bases unmatched: 3. Germline V gene data show CDR1 as SGHDN and CDR2 as FVKESK. CDR3 region: CASSPRQGANEKLFF. The DNA of the CDR3 is TGTGCCAGCAGCCCACGACAGGGGGCTAATGAAAAACTGTTTTTT.

The rearrangement uses TRBV19 and TRBJ2-7; D might be TRBD1 (5 bases). The CDR3 consists of 13 residues. Germline CDR1 is LNHDA and CDR2 is SQIVND (reference sequence). The V and J ends lost 6 bases and 0 bases respectively, with 9 bases between them. CDR3 nucleotides: TGTGCCAGTAGGATCGACAGCTCCTACGAGCAGTACTTC. Translated: CASRIDSSYEQYF.

V is TRBV28 and J is TRBJ1-1, with 8 bases identical to TRBD1. The germline V gene encodes CDR1 MDHEN and CDR2 SYDVKM. V lost 7 bases, J lost 0 bases, and 7 bases stayed unmatched. CDR3 size: 15 residues. CDR3 sequence (DNA): TGTGCCAGCACCATTCGACAGGGGATGAACACTGAAGCTTTCTTT. The encoded protein is CASTIRQGMNTEAFF.

This clone showed up just a few times. The rearrangement uses TRBV5-4 and TRBJ1-1, with 8 bases lining up with TRBD1. Trimming cost V 0 bases and J 7 bases; bases outside gene matches: 5. The germline V gene has CDR1 SGHNT and CDR2 YYREEE (reference sequence). The CDR3 has 14 residues. The DNA for the CDR3 is TGTGCCAGCAGCTTGGGCCCCGGGACAGGTGAAGCTTTCTTT. Its translation is CASSLGPGTGEAFF. Full variable domain (missing parts from reference TRBV5-4 and TRBJ1-1): ETGVTQSPTHLIKTRGQQVTLRCSSQSGHNTVSWYQQALGQGPQFIFQYYREEENGRGNFPPRFSGLQFPNYSSELNVNALELDDSALYLCASSLGPGTGEAFFGQGTRLTVV.

V gene TRBV18 combines with J gene TRBJ1-3, with 9 bases fitting TRBD1. Trimming removed 4 bases from V and 0 bases from J; junction bases left unmatched: 4. Germline CDR1 KGHSH, CDR2 LQKENI. The CDR3 consists of 16 residues. The CDR3 sequence: CASSQGQGFSGNTIYF. The CDR3 nucleotides are TGTGCCAGCTCACAGGGACAGGGCTTCTCTGGAAACACCATATATTTT.